The clone carrying this TCR beta chain was recorded a few times. Its antigen is not identified. TCRdb re-called the 5' RACE reads with MiXCR, one entry per CDR3 protein. The table has hundreds of thousands of distinct CDR3 sequences, roughly 3.5% seen once. This entry comes from a study of T cells after yellow fever vaccination. The study's findings and limits: FACS-sorted repertoires could contain abundant clonotypes contaminating from the bulk population.

From germline, CDR1 is SGHRS and CDR2 YFSETQ. CDR3 length: 16 amino acids. Trimming cost V 4 bases and J 6 bases, with 22 bases left between them. The V gene is TRBV5-1, the J gene TRBJ1-2; no reliable D call. The material was PBMCs, obtained on the day of the yellow fever booster vaccination. The receptor was derived from a man younger than 35 who received the YFV17D yellow fever vaccine. The CDR3 DNA follows: TGCGCCAGCAGCCGTGCCGAGACCCCGGAGGTGGATGGCTACACCTTC. Protein: CASSRAETPEVDGYTF. The whole variable domain, filled in from reference TRBV5-1 and TRBJ1-2, reads KAGVTQTPRYLIKTRGQQVTLSCSPISGHRSVSWYQQTPGQGLQFLFEYFSETQRNKGNFPGRFSGRQFSNSRSEMNVSTLELGDSALYLCASSRAETPEVDGYTFGSGTRLTVV.